The rows below give T cell receptor beta chains drawn from one sample of a study of CD8 T cells in Susac syndrome. TCRdb recomputed calls from the immunoSEQ multiplex PCR reads with MiXCR, one row per CDR3 protein. This table has about 190,000 distinct CDR3 sequences, 85% to 95% appearing once. Specimen: CD8+ T cells from PBMCs. The receptors were sampled from a human donor with Susac syndrome. Both conserved end residues are trimmed from each CDR3.

j_call v_call cdr3_aa
TRBJ2-6 TRBV12-3/TRBV12-4 ASSFGSGANVLT
TRBJ1-2 TRBV4-1 ASSQDPGEGANYGYT
TRBJ2-1 TRBV5-6 ASSLGRDILNEQF
TRBJ1-1 TRBV20-1 SARDIAGVNTEAF
TRBJ1-1 TRBV5-1 ASSLPLNTEAF
TRBJ1-1 TRBV4-1 ASSQDYRTEAF
TRBJ1-1 TRBV11-2 ASSLDSGQNTEAF
TRBJ1-4 TRBV20-1 SAPSGSHNEKLF
TRBJ1-5 TRBV9 ASSSATNQPQH
TRBJ2-1 TRBV5-1 ASSERVLVGQNEQF
TRBJ1-6 TRBV7-6 ASSLSPMGGGPASPLH
TRBJ1-2 TRBV10-3 AISRTGEDYGYT
TRBJ2-7 TRBV5-1 ASTGTAEQY
TRBJ1-5 TRBV6-5 ASSFHRDGNQPQH